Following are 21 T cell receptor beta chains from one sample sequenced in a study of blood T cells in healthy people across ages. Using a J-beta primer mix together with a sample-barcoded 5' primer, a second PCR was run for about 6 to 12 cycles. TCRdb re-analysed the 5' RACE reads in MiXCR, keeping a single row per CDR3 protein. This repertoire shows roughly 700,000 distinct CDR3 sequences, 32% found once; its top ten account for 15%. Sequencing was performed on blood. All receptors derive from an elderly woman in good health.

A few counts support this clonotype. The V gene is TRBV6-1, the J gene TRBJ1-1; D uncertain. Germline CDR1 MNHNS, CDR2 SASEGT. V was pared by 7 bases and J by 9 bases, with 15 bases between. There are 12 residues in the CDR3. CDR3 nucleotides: TGTGCCAGCAACGAGGGCCTTAGAAAAGCTTTCTTT. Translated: CASNEGLRKAFF.

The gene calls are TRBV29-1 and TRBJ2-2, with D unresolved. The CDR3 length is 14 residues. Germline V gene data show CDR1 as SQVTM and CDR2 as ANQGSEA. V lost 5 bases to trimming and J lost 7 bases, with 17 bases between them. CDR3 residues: CSVQAGVRGGELFF. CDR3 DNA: TGCAGCGTTCAGGCAGGTGTTCGAGGCGGGGAGCTGTTTTTT.

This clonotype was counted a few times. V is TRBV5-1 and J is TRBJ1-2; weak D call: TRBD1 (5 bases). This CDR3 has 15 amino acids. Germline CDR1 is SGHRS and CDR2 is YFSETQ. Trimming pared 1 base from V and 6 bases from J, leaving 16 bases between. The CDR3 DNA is TGCGCCAGCAGCTTGTCGGGGGGACGGAGCCATGGCTACACCTTC. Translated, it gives CASSLSGGRSHGYTF.

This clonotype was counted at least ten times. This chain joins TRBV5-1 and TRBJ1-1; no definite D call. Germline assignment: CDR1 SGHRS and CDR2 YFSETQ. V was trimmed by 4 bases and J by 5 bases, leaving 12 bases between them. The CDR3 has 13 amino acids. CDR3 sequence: CASSQAIRTEAFF. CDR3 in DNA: TGCGCCAGCAGCCAGGCAATCAGGACTGAAGCTTTCTTT.

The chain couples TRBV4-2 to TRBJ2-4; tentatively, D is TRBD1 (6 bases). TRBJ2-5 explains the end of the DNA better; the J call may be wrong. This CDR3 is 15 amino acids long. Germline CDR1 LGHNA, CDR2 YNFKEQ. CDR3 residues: CASSLGTLLQETQYF. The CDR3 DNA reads TGTGCCAGCAGCTTGGGGACATTACTACAAGAGACCCAGTACTTC.

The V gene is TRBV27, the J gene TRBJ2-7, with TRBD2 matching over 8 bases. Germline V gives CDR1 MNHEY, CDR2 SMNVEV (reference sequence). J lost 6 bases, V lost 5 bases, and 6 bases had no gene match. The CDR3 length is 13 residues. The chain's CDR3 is CASSPSGRGEQYF. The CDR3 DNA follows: TGTGCCAGCAGTCCATCCGGGAGGGGCGAGCAGTACTTC.

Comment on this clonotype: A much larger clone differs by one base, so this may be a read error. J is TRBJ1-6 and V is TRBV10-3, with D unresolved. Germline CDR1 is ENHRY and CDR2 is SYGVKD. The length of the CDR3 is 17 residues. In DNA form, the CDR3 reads TGTGCCATCGGTGAGCGGGAACCGAGCTCCTATAATTCACCCCTCCACTTT. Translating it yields CAIGEREPSSYNSPLHF.

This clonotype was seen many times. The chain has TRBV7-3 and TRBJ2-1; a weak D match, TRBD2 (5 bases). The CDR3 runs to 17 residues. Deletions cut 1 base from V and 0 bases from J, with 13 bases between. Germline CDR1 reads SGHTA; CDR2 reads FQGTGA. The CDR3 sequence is CASSLNQRGSSYNEQFF. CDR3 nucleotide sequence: TGTGCCAGCAGCTTAAATCAACGGGGATCCTCCTACAATGAGCAGTTCTTC. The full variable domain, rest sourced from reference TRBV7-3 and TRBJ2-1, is GAGVSQTPSNKVTEKGKYVELRCDPISGHTALYWYRQSLGQGPEFLIYFQGTGAADDSGLPNDRFFAVRPEGSVSTLKIQRTERGDSAVYLCASSLNQRGSSYNEQFFGPGTRLTVL.

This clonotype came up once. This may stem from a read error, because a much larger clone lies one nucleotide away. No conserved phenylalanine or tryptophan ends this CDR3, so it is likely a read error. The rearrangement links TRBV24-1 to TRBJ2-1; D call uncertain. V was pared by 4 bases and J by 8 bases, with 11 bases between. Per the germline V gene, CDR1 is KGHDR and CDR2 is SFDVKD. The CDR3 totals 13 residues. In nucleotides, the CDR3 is TGTGCCACCAGTGAACCGGTTGCGCATGAGCAGTTCGTC. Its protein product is CATSEPVAHEQFV.

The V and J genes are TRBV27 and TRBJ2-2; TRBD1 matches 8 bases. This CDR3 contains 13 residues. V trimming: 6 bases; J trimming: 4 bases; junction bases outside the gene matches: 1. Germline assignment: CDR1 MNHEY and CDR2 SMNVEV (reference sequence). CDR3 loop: CASRGQATGELFF. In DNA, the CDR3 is TGTGCCAGCAGGGGACAGGCCACCGGGGAGCTGTTTTTT.

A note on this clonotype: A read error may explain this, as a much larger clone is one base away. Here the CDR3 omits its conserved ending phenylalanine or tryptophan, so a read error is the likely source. The CDR3, as DNA: TGCAGTGCTAGGGCCCACACAGATACGCAGTATTTG. Protein sequence: CSARAHTDTQYL. The J gene is TRBJ2-3, the V gene TRBV20-1, with D unresolved. V lost 3 bases to trimming and J lost 2 bases, with 6 bases between them. The CDR3 is made up of 12 amino acids. Germline values: CDR1 DFQATT, CDR2 SNEGSKA (reference sequence).

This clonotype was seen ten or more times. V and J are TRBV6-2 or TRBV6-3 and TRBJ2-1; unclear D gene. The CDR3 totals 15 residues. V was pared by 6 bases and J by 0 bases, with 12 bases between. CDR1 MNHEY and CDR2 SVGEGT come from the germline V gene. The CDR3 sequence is CASSRLTSSYNEQFF. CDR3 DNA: TGTGCCAGCAGCCGACTCACCAGCTCCTACAATGAGCAGTTCTTC.

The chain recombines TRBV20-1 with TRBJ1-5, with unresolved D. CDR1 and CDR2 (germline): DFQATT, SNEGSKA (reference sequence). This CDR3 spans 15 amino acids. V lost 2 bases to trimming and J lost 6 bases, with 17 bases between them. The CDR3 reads CSARPPLGSGQPQHF. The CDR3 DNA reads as TGCAGTGCTAGACCTCCTCTGGGGAGCGGTCAGCCCCAGCATTTT.

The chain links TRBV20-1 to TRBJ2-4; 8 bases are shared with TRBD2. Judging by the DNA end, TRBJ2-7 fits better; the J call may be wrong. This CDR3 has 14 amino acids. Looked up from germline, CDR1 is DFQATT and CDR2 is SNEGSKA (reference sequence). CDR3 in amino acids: CSAPSGGNSYEQYF. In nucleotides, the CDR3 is TGCAGTGCTCCGAGCGGGGGAAACTCCTACGAGCAGTACTTC.

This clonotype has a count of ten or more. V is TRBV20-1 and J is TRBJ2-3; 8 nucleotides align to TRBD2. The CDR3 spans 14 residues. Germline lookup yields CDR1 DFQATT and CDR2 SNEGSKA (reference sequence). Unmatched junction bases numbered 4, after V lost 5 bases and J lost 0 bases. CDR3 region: CSAPGGGSTDTQYF. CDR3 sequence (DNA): TGCAGTGCTCCCGGGGGGGGCAGCACAGATACGCAGTATTTT.

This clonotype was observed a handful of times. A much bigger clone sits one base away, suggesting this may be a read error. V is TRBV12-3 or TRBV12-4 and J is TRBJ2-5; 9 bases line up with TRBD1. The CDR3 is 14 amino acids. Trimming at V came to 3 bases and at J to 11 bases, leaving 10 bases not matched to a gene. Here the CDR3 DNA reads TGTGCCAGCAGTTTTTGGACAGGGGTTCCTGAGCAGTACTTC. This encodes CASSFWTGVPEQYF.

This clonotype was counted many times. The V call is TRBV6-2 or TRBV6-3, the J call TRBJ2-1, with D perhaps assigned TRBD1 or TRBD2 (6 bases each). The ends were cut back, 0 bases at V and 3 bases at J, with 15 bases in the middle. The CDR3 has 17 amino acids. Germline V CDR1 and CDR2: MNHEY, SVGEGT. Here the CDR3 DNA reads TGTGCCAGCAGTTACTCCCCGACCGGGGGCATCTACAATGAGCAGTTCTTC. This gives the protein CASSYSPTGGIYNEQFF.

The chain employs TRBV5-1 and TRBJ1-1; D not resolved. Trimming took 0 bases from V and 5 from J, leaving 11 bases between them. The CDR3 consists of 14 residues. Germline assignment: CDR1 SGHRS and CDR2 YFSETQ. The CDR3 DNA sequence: TGCGCCAGCAGCTTGGGGAAGGAAGGGACTGAAGCTTTCTTT. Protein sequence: CASSLGKEGTEAFF.

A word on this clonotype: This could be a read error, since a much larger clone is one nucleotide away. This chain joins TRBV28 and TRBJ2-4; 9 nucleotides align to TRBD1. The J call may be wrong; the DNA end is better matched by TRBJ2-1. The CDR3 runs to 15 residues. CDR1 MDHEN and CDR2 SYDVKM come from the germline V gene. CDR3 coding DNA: TGTGCCAGCTTCACCCAAACAGGGGGCGCGGAGGAGCAGTTCTTC. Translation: CASFTQTGGAEEQFF.

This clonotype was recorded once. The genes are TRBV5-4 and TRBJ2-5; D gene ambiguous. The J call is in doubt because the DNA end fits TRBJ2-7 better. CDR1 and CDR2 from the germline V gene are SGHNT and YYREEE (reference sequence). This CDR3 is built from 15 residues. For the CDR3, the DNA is TGTGCCAGCAGCTTGGGCGGTCCCCTTCACGACGAGCAGTACTTC. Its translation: CASSLGGPLHDEQYF.

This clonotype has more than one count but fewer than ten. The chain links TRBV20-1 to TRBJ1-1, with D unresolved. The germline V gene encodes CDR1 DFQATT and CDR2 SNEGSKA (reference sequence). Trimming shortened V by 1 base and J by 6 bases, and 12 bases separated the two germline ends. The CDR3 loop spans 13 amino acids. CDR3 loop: CSARAPWTAEAFF. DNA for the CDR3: TGCAGTGCTAGAGCACCGTGGACGGCTGAAGCTTTCTTT.